These 2 T cell receptor beta chains share one sample of origin, sequenced in a study of T-cell memory formation after mild COVID-19 (dated by TCRdb to the early 2020s). Receptor libraries were prepared by 5' RACE. Sequencing was performed on an Illumina NovaSeq 6000. The public reads were reprocessed in TCRdb via fastp at Q25 and MiXCR, keeping in-frame beta chains. Identical CDR3 protein sequences are pooled into one entry, listed with their most common genes and DNA. For this sample there are about 610,000 distinct CDR3 sequences; roughly 17% appear just once. Clones ranked in the top ten supply about 7.4% of the sample. Specimen: PBMCs or a T cell subset sorted from them (not recorded which). The receptors here all came from an adult woman who had mild COVID-19 (a few samples of this study predate the infection). The sample titles of this study are shuffled in the database, so cell type and time point are left out; the donor was told from shared clones.

There are a few counts of this clonotype. V usage is TRBV9 and J usage is TRBJ1-1; the match to TRBD1 covers 8 bases. Germline CDR1 SGDLS, CDR2 YYNGEE. V was clipped by 0 bases and J by 5 bases; unmatched bases: 9. This CDR3 comprises 16 residues. CDR3 bases: TGTGCCAGCAGCGTAGCAGGGGGCGCGGGGGGGACTGAAGCTTTCTTT. Amino acid sequence: CASSVAGGAGGTEAFF. The variable domain in full, completed from reference TRBV9 and TRBJ1-1, reads DSGVTQTPKHLITATGQRVTLRCSPRSGDLSVYWYQQSLDQGLQFLIQYYNGEERAKGNILERFSAQQFPDLHSELNLSSLELGDSALYFCASSVAGGAGGTEAFFGQGTRLTVV.

The rearrangement joins TRBV7-9 to TRBJ2-1, with TRBD2 identical over 7 bases. The CDR3 has 17 residues. J lost 5 bases, V lost 8 bases, and 18 bases had no gene match. In germline, CDR1 is SEHNR, CDR2 FQNEAQ (reference sequence). As DNA, the CDR3 is TGTGCCAGCCCCCCCCTGGGGGGGGATAAGGAAGACAATGAGCAGTTCTTC. It is translated as CASPPLGGDKEDNEQFF.